This entry concerns a single T cell receptor (beta chain). No antigen is known for it. cDNA synthesis used the whole RNA isolate, giving expressed TCRB sequences. Profiled with immunoSEQ multiplex PCR; TCRdb holds only in-frame clones, not every one. Counted here are hundreds of thousands of clones, roughly a sixth occurring once; the ten biggest clones make up around 0.1%. This entry is derived from a study of beta chain features in type 1 diabetes. The collection from each donor was one heparinised blood draw averaging around 0.11 L. Researchers reported sorting CD4+ naive, central memory, regulatory and stem cell-like memory cells via CD45RO/CCR7/CD25/CD127/CD95/CD27. The study, taken as a whole, reports: The VDJ junctions of type 1 diabetes patients carried fewer insertions and more deletions. Naive, central memory and Treg TCRB repertoires appeared more alike in patients than in healthy donors.

V was pared by 4 bases and J by 1 base, with 10 bases of the junction left unmatched. The V gene's germline CDR1 is SEHNR and CDR2 FQNEAQ (reference sequence). The CDR3 covers 16 residues. This sequence originates from a man younger than 35 in good health. Sequencing input: naive CD4+ T cells from blood. V gene TRBV7-9 combines with J gene TRBJ2-7; 7 nucleotides agree with TRBD1. DNA of the CDR3: TGTGCCAGCAGCTCCTCAGGGCCAGGGGGATCCTACGAGCAGTACTTC. Amino acids: CASSSSGPGGSYEQYF.